This T cell receptor (beta chain) appears in the sequencing data of a study of blood T cell repertoires in COVID-19. Libraries were prepared by immunoSEQ multiplex PCR; TCRdb keeps only in-frame clonotypes and omits some of them. The table records about 480,000 clones, about 87% of them present only once. Germline V gene lookup returns CDR1 MDHEN and CDR2 SYDVKM. Trimming cost V 6 bases and J 1 base, with 15 bases left between them. The CDR3 extends over 15 amino acids. The origin of this receptor is a woman aged 50 to 65 with COVID-19, enrolled during active disease. The V gene is TRBV28, the J gene TRBJ1-1; a possible D gene is TRBD1 (6 bases). Material for sequencing was peripheral blood. The CDR3 nucleotides read TGTGCCAGCAGCCTGCCGGGGGGCCCGAACACTGAAGCTTTCTTT. Amino acid sequence: CASSLPGGPNTEAFF.